One T cell receptor beta chain is described in this entry. Its specificity is not known. The entry originates in a study of monozygotic twins with inflammatory bowel disease. Every TCR library used about 3.5 ug of total RNA. TCRdb re-analyzed the 5' RACE reads; it lists each CDR3 protein once, without DNA. The table gives approximately 200,000 distinct CDR3 sequences; the top ten clones make up 1.5% to 2% of it. CDR1 is SGHAT and CDR2 is FQDESV in the germline V gene (reference sequence). The CDR3 extends over 18 amino acids. Overall study results and limits: What may have added variability to patient repertoires is that immunosuppressive treatments differed. The sharing of clonotypes with others was lower in IBD patients than in healthy twins, especially with disease activity. Healthy co-twins had higher TCRbeta inverse Simpson diversity than their IBD twins.

This TCR was recovered from a human donor with ulcerative colitis or Crohn's disease, or a healthy co-twin of an affected twin (not recorded which). The rearrangement joins TRBV11-1 to TRBJ2-3; absent DNA, TCRdb's TRBD2 call cannot be checked. Material for sequencing was blood. The CDR3: CASTTTERVRTGTDTQYF.